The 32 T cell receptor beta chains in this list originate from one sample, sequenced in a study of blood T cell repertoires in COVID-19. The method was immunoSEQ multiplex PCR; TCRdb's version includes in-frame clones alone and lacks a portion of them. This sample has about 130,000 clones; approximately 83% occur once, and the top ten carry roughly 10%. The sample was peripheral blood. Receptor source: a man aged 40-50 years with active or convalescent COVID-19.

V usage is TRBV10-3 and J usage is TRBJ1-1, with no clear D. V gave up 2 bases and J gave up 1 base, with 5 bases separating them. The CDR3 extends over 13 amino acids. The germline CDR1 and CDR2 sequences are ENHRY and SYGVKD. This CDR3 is CAISEIANTEAFF. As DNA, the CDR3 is TGTGCCATCAGTGAGATAGCGAACACTGAAGCTTTCTTT.

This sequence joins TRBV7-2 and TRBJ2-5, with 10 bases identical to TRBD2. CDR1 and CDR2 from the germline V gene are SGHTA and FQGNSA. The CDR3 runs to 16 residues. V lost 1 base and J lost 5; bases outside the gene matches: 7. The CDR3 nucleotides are TGTGCCAGCAGCTTAGATCTAGCGGGGGCCCGGGAGACCCAGTACTTC. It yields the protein CASSLDLAGARETQYF.

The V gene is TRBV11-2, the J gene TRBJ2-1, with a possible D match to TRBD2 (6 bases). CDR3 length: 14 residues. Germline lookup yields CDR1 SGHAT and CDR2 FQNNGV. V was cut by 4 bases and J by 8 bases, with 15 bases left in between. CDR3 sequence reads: CASSSRWTTDEQFF. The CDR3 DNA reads TGTGCCAGCAGCTCCCGGTGGACTACAGATGAGCAGTTCTTC. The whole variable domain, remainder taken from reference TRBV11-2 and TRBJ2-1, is EAGVAQSPRYKIIEKRQSVAFWCNPISGHATLYWYQQILGQGPKLLIQFQNNGVVDDSQLPKDRFSAERLKGVDSTLKIQPAKLEDSAVYLCASSSRWTTDEQFFGPGTRLTVL.

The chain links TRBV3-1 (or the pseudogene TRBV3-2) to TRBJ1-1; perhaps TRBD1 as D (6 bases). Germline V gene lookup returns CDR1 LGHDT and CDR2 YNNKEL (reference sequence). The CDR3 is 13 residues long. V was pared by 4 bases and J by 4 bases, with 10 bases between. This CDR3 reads CASSRRGGTEAFF. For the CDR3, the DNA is TGTGCCAGCAGCCGCAGAGGGGGCACTGAAGCTTTCTTT.

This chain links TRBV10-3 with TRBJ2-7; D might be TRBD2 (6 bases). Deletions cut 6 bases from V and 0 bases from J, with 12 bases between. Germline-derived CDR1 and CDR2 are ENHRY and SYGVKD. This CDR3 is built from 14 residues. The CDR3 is CAISAGRSSYEQYF. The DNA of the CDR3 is TGTGCCATCAGCGCGGGACGGAGCTCCTACGAGCAGTACTTC.

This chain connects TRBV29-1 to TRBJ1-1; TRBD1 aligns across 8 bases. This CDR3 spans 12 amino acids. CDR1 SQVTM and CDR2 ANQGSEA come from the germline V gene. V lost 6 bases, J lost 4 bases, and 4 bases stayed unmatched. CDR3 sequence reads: CSVGGQGTEAFF. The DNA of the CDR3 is TGCAGCGTGGGAGGACAGGGCACTGAAGCTTTCTTT.

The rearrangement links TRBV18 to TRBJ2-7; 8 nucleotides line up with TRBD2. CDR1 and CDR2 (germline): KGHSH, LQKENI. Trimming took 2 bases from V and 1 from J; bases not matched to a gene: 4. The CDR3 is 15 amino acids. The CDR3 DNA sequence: TGTGCCAGCTCACCATCGGGGGGGCGGTCCTACGAGCAGTACTTC. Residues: CASSPSGGRSYEQYF.

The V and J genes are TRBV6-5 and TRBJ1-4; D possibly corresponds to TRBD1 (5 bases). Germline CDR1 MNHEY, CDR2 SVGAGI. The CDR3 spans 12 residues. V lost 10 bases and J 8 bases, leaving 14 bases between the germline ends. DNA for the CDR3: TGTGCCACCCGGGGGTCCTACGAAAAACTGTTTTTT. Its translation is CATRGSYEKLFF.

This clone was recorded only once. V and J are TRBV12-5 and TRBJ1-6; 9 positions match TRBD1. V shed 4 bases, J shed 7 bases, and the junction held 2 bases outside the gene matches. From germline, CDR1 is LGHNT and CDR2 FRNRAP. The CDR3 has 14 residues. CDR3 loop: CASGSGTGNSPLHF. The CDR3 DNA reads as TGTGCTAGTGGTTCCGGGACAGGGAATTCACCCCTCCACTTT.

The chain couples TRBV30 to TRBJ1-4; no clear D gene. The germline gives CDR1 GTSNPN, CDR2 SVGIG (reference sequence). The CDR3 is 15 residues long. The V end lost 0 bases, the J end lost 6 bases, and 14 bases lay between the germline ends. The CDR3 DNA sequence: TGTGCCTGGAGTGTAATCAAGGGCGGGGATGAAAAACTGTTTTTT. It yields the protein CAWSVIKGGDEKLFF.

CDR3 sequence: CATSSGGIHTDTQYF. The DNA of the CDR3 is TGCGCCACTAGTAGCGGGGGGATCCACACAGATACGCAGTATTTT. This chain connects TRBV5-1 to TRBJ2-3; 10 nucleotides line up with TRBD2. Looked up from germline, CDR1 is SGHRS and CDR2 is YFSETQ. Unmatched junction bases numbered 9, after V lost 9 bases and J lost 2 bases. The CDR3 loop spans 15 amino acids.

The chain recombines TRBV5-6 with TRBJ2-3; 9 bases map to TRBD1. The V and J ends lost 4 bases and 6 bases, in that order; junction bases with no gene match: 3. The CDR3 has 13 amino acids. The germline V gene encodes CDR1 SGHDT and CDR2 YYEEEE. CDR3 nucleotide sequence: TGTGCCAGCAGCATCGGACAGGGGGATACGCAGTATTTT. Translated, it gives CASSIGQGDTQYF.

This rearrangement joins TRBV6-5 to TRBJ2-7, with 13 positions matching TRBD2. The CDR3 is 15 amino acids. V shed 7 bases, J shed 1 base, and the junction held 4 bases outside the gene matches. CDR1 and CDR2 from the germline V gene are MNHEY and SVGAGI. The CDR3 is CASKTSGGSSYEQYF. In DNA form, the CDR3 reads TGTGCCAGCAAGACTAGCGGGGGGTCATCCTACGAGCAGTACTTC.

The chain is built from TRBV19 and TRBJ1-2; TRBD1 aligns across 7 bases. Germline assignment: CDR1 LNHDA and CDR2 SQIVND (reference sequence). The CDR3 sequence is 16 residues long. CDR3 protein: CATSPETGYSNYGYTF. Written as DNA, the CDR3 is TGTGCTACTTCTCCGGAGACAGGGTACTCTAACTATGGCTACACCTTC.

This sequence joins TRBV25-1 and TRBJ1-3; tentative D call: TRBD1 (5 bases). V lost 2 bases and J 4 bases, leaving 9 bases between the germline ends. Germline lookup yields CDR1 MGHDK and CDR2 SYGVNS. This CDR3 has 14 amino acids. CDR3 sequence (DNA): TGTGCCAGCAGTGAAGGTGGGGGGGGAAACACCATATATTTT. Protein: CASSEGGGGNTIYF.

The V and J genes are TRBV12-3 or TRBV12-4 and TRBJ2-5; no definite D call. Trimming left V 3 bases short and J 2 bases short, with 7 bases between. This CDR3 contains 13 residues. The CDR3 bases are TGTGCCAGCAGTTTTAATATGCAAGAGACCCAGTACTTC. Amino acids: CASSFNMQETQYF.

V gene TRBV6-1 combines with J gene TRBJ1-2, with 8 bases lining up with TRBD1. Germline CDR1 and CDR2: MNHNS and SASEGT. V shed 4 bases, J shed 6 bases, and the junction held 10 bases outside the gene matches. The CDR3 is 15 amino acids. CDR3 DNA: TGTGCCAGCAGTGGAGCCCTCTGGACAGGGAATGGCTACACCTTC. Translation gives CASSGALWTGNGYTF.

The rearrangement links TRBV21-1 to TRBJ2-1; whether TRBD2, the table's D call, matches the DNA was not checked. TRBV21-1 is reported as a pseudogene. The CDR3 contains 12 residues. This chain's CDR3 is CASSKDWTRQFF. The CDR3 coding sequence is TGTGCCAGCAGCAAAGACTGGACTAGGCAGTTCTTC.

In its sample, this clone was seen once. The CDR3, as DNA: TGTGCCAGTAGTATACGGGACAGGGGGCAGGATCAGCCCCAGCATTTT. It encodes CASSIRDRGQDQPQHF. This rearrangement joins TRBV19 to TRBJ1-5; 12 bases are shared with TRBD1. The CDR3 contains 16 residues. The germline V gene encodes CDR1 LNHDA and CDR2 SQIVND (reference sequence). The V and J ends lost 2 bases and 5 bases, in that order; junction bases with no gene match: 4.

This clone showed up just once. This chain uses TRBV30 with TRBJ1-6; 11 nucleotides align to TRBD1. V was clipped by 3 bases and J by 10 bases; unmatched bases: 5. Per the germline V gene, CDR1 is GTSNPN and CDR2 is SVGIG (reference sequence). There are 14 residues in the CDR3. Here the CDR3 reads CAWSGTGGGSPLHF. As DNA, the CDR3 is TGTGCCTGGAGCGGGACAGGGGGAGGCTCACCCCTCCACTTT.

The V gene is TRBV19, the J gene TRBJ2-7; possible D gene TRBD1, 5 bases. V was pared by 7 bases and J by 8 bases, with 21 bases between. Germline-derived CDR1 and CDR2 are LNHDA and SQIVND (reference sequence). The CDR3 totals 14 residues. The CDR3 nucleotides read TGTGCCAGTAATTTGGGGCCTTCTTTGGAAAAGCAGTACTTC. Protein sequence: CASNLGPSLEKQYF.

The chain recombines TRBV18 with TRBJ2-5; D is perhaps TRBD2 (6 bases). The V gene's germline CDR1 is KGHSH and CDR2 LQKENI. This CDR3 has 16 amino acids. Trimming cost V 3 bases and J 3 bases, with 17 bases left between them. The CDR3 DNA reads TGTGCCAGCTCACCTATGCCTGGAGGGGTAGAAGAGACCCAGTACTTC. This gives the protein CASSPMPGGVEETQYF.

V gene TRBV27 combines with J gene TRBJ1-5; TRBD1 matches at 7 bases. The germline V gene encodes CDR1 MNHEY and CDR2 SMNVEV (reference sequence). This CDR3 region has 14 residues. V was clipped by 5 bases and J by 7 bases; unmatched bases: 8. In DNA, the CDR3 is TGTGCCAGCAGTCCGCGGGACAGAAACCAGCCCCAGCATTTT. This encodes CASSPRDRNQPQHF.

The CDR3 region has the DNA TGTGCCAGCAGTCCAACTAGCGGGGGTGGCACAGATACGCAGTATTTT. It translates to CASSPTSGGGTDTQYF. This rearrangement joins TRBV7-2 to TRBJ2-3; TRBD2 agrees at 11 bases. The CDR3 runs to 16 residues. The ends lost 6 bases at V and 1 base at J; junction bases unmatched: 6. Germline CDR1 reads SGHTA; CDR2 reads FQGNSA.

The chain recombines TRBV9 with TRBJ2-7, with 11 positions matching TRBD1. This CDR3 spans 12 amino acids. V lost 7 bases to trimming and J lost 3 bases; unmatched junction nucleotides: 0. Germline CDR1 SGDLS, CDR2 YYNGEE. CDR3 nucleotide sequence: TGTGCCAGCGGGACAGGGGGCTACGAGCAGTACTTC. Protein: CASGTGGYEQYF.

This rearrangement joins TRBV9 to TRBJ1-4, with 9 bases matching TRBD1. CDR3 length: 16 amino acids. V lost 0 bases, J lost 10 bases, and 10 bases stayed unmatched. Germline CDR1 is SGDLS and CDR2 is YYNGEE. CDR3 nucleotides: TGTGCCAGCAGCGTAGGAGGGACAGGGAGTGAGGGAAAACTGTTTTTT. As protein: CASSVGGTGSEGKLFF. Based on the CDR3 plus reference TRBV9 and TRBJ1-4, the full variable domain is DSGVTQTPKHLITATGQRVTLRCSPRSGDLSVYWYQQSLDQGLQFLIQYYNGEERAKGNILERFSAQQFPDLHSELNLSSLELGDSALYFCASSVGGTGSEGKLFFGSGTQLSVL.

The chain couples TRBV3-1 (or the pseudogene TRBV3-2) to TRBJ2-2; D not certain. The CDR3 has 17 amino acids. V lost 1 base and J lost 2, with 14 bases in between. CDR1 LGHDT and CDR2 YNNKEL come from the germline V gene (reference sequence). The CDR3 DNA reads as TGTGCCAGCAGCCAAGTCTACCTAGACGAAAACACCGGGGAGCTGTTTTTT. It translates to CASSQVYLDENTGELFF.

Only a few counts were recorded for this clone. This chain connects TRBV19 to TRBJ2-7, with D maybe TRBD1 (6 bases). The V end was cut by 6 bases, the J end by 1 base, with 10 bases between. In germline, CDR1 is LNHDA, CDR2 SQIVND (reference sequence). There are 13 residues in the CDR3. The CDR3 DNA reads TGTGCCAGTAGACCCCAGGGGTCCTACGAGCAGTACTTC. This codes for CASRPQGSYEQYF.

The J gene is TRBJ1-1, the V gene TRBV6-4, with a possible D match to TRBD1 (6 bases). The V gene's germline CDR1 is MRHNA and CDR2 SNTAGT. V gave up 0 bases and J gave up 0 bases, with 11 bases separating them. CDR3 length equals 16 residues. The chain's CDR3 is CASSDSDGTMNTEAFF. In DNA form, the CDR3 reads TGTGCCAGCAGTGACTCGGACGGGACAATGAACACTGAAGCTTTCTTT.

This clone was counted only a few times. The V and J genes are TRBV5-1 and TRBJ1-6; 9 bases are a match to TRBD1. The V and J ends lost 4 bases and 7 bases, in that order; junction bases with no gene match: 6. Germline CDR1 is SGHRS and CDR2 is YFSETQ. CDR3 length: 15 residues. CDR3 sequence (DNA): TGCGCCAGCAGCACCAAACAGGGGGCGAATTCACCCCTCCACTTT. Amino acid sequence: CASSTKQGANSPLHF.

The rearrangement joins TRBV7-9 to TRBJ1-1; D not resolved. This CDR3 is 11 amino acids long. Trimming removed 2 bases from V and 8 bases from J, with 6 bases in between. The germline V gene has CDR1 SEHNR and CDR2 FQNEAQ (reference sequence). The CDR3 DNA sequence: TGTGCCAGCAGCTTAACAAAAGAAGCTTTCTTT. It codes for CASSLTKEAFF.

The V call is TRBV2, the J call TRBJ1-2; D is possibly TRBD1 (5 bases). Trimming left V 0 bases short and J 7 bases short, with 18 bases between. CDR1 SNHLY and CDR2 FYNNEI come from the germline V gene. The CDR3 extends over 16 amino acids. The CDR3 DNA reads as TGTGCCAGCAGTGAAGCGAGTACAGGAGATTACTTTGGCTACACCTTC. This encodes CASSEASTGDYFGYTF.